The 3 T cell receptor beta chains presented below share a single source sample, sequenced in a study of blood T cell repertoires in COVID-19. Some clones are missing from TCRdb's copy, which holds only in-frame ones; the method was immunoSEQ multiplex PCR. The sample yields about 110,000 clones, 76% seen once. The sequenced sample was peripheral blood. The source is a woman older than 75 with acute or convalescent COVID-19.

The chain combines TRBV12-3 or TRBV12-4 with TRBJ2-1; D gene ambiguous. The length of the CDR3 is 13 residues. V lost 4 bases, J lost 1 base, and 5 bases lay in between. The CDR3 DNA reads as TGTGCCAGCAGTTCACGGTCCTACAATGAGCAGTTCTTC. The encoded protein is CASSSRSYNEQFF.

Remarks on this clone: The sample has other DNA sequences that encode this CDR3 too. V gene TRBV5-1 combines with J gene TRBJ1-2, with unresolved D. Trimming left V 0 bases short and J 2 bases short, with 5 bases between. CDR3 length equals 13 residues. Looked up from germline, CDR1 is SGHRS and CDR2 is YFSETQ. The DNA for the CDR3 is TGCGCCAGCAGCTTGGGGGAGAACTATGGCTACACCTTC. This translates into CASSLGENYGYTF.

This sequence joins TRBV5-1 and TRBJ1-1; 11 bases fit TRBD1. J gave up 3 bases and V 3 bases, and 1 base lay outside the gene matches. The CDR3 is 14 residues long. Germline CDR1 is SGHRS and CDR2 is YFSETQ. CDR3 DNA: TGCGCCAGCAGCTGGGGACAGGGGGACACTGAAGCTTTCTTT. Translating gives CASSWGQGDTEAFF. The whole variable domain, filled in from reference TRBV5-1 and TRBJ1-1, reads KAGVTQTPRYLIKTRGQQVTLSCSPISGHRSVSWYQQTPGQGLQFLFEYFSETQRNKGNFPGRFSGRQFSNSRSEMNVSTLELGDSALYLCASSWGQGDTEAFFGQGTRLTVV.